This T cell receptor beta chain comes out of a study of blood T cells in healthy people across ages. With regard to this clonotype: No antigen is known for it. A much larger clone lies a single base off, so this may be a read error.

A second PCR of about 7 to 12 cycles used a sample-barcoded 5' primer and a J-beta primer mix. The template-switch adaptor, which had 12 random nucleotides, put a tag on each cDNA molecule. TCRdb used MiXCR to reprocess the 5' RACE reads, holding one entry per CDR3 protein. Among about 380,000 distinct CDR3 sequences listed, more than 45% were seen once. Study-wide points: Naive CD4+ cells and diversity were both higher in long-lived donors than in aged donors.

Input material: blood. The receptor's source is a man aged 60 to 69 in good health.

The CDR3 DNA follows: TGTGCCAGCAGCTTCGAGCTAACGACCACAGATATGCAGTATTTT. It codes for CASSFELTTTDMQYF. V gene TRBV5-6 combines with J gene TRBJ2-3; D is undetermined. The CDR3 is 15 residues long. Germline V gene sequence: CDR1 SGHDT, CDR2 YYEEEE. The variable domain in full, with the rest retrieved from reference TRBV5-6 and TRBJ2-3, is DAGVTQSPTHLIKTRGQQVTLRCSPKSGHDTVSWYQQALGQGPQFIFQYYEEEERQRGNFPDRFSGHQFPNYSSELNVNALLLGDSALYLCASSFELTTTDMQYFGPGTRLTVL.